The rows below give T cell receptor beta chains drawn from one sample of a study of blood T cells in healthy people across ages. TCRdb re-derived calls from the 5' RACE reads in MiXCR, one entry per CDR3 protein. The data show 1.5 million to 2 million distinct CDR3 sequences, about 39% seen once. The source material was blood. The receptors shown here come from a human donor in good health. CDR3s include the opening cysteine and the closing phenylalanine or tryptophan. The D gene is left open where the match is weak. Clone size is given for some rows only: seen once, a few or many times, or a class if the clone is expanded.

len | abundance | d_gene | j_gene | v_gene | CDR3nt | CDR3aa
15 | few | TRBD1 | TRBJ2-1 | TRBV20-1 | TGCAGTGCTAAATCTACCGGGACAGGGGACTCAGAGCAGTTCTTC | CSAKSTGTGDSEQFF
13 | - | TRBD2 | TRBJ2-3 | TRBV6-2/TRBV6-3 | TGTGCCAGCAGTTTTGCTAGCGGAGATACGCAGTATTTT | CASSFASGDTQYF
13 | - | TRBD2 | TRBJ2-3 | TRBV9 | TGTGCCAGCAGCGGATCTAGCGGGGGATCGCAGTATTTT | CASSGSSGGSQYF
13 | once | - | TRBJ2-7 | TRBV7-9 | TGTGCCACACAACAGGGCCGGGGCTACGAGCAGTACTTC | CATQQGRGYEQYF
16 | - | - | TRBJ1-1 | TRBV14 | TGTGCCAGCAGCCCAACCCTATGGGGGTTGAACACTGAAGCTTTCTTT | CASSPTLWGLNTEAFF
15 | - | TRBD1 | TRBJ2-5 | TRBV20-1 | TGCAGTGCTAGGCCTCCGACAGGGACAAAAGAGACCCAGTACTTC | CSARPPTGTKETQYF
16 | few | - | TRBJ2-5 | TRBV15 | TGTGCCACCAGCACCGGGGAGGGGGGCTTTGAAGAGACCCAGTACTTC | CATSTGEGGFEETQYF
16 | - | - | TRBJ1-6 | TRBV7-2 | TGTGCCAGCAGCTTAGGAGGCACAGATTATAATTCACCCCTCCACTTT | CASSLGGTDYNSPLHF
13 | few | - | TRBJ1-4 | TRBV28 | TGTGCCACACAGCCTGCAACTAATGAAAAACTGTTTTTT | CATQPATNEKLFF
15 | - | - | TRBJ2-7 | TRBV28 | TGTGCCAGCAGTCCAACCTCGAGACCCCACTACGAGCAGTACTTC | CASSPTSRPHYEQYF
16 | - | - | TRBJ2-1 | TRBV10-3 | TGTGCCATCAGTGAGTTGGACAGCGGGCAAGGGCATGAGCAGTTCTTC | CAISELDSGQGHEQFF
13 | - | TRBD1 | TRBJ1-2 | TRBV29-1 | TGCAGCGTGCCGGGACAGGGGTTTTCTGGCTACACCTTC | CSVPGQGFSGYTF
17 | - | - | TRBJ2-3 | TRBV20-1 | TGCAGTGCTAGAGGCGGGACTGCCAATTGGGGCACAGATACGCAGTATTTT | CSARGGTANWGTDTQYF
13 | few | - | TRBJ2-1 | TRBV10-3 | TGTGCCATCAGTACTTTCGGGGACAATGAGCAGTTCTTC | CAISTFGDNEQFF
15 | - | - | TRBJ1-5 | TRBV10-3 | TGTGCCATCAGTGAGTCGAGCAGCGGGGATACGCCCCAGCATTTT | CAISESSSGDTPQHF
16 | - | TRBD2 | TRBJ2-1 | TRBV7-2 | TGTGCCAGCAGGCTAGCGGGGGGGCGAGTGAGGAATGAGCAGTTCTTC | CASRLAGGRVRNEQFF